This T cell receptor beta chain was captured by sequencing in a study of T cell responses to AZD1222 COVID-19 vaccine. Findings and caveats of the study: Rises in breadth and depth of Spike-specific TCRs came after two AZD1222 doses. Spike-spanning, vaccine-associated CD4 TCRs were dominant at 160-218 and 743-854. Donors were chiefly white British, with a greater number of females, and clonal diversity was perhaps underestimated.

As for this clone: Its target is not known.

Measured with immunoSEQ multiplex PCR; TCRdb has only the in-frame clones, and not every one. Of approximately 140,000 clones listed, approximately 90% were seen once; the top ten hold under 4%. CDR3 size: 11 residues. The V gene's germline CDR1 is MNHEY and CDR2 SVGAGI. V gave up 5 bases and J gave up 10 bases, with 6 bases separating them. This chain connects TRBV6-5 to TRBJ1-6; D unresolved. The sequencing used peripheral blood, collected 28 days after the second AZD1222 dose. The TCR originated in an adult who received the AZD1222 COVID-19 vaccine. CDR3 amino acids: CASSTGSPLHF. CDR3 DNA sequence: TGTGCCAGCAGTACGGGGTCACCCCTCCACTTT.